A single sample is the source of the 8 T cell receptor beta chains below, sequenced in a study of blood T cell repertoires in COVID-19. Sequencing used immunoSEQ multiplex PCR; TCRdb keeps in-frame clones, though not all of them. The repertoire includes around 300,000 clones, 70% to 90% of them detected once, and about 10% sits in the top ten. Input material: peripheral blood. The receptors were gathered from a woman in her 70s with acute or convalescent COVID-19.

This clone has just one count. The chain uses TRBV4-2 and TRBJ1-2; no clear D. V was cut by 2 bases and J by 1 base, with 14 bases left in between. CDR3 length: 16 amino acids. Germline-derived CDR1 and CDR2 are LGHNA and YNFKEQ. CDR3 coding DNA: TGTGCCAGCAGCCAATCGGCGTCGAGGATTAACTATGGCTACACCTTC. Protein product: CASSQSASRINYGYTF.

This clone was counted once. V gene TRBV2 combines with J gene TRBJ1-4; maybe TRBD1 (5 bases). This CDR3 comprises 14 residues. Trimming cost V 10 bases and J 4 bases, with 16 bases left between them. Looked up from germline, CDR1 is SNHLY and CDR2 is FYNNEI. CDR3 amino acids: CANSRTQSNEKLFF. As DNA, the CDR3 is TGTGCCAATTCGAGGACACAGAGTAATGAAAAACTGTTTTTT.

This clone occurred once. The chain combines TRBV6-5 with TRBJ1-1; no reliable D call. The germline V gene encodes CDR1 MNHEY and CDR2 SVGAGI. This CDR3 region has 13 residues. V lost 7 bases and J 0 bases, leaving 9 bases between the germline ends. CDR3: CASTPGMNTEAFF. The CDR3 region has the DNA TGTGCCAGCACCCCGGGGATGAACACTGAAGCTTTCTTT.

V gene TRBV7-9 combines with J gene TRBJ1-2; maybe TRBD1 (5 bases). Trimming took 4 bases from V and 8 from J, leaving 14 bases between them. This CDR3 has 13 amino acids. Germline V gives CDR1 SEHNR, CDR2 FQNEAQ (reference sequence). The chain's CDR3 is CASSSRSGEGYTF. The DNA of the CDR3 is TGTGCCAGCAGCTCCCGCTCGGGGGAAGGCTACACCTTC.

The gene calls are TRBV7-9 and TRBJ1-1, with D uncertain. Germline V gene data show CDR1 as SEHNR and CDR2 as FQNEAQ (reference sequence). This CDR3 has 12 amino acids. Trimming cost V 8 bases and J 3 bases, with 10 bases left between them. CDR3: CASRLTDTEAFF. The CDR3 region has the DNA TGTGCCAGCCGGTTGACTGACACTGAAGCTTTCTTT. Looking up the rest from reference TRBV7-9 and TRBJ1-1 gives the full variable domain: DTGVSQNPRHKITKRGQNVTFRCDPISEHNRLYWYRQTLGQGPEFLTYFQNEAQLEKSRLLSDRFSAERPKGSFSTLEIQRTEQGDSAMYLCASRLTDTEAFFGQGTRLTVV.

The chain couples TRBV6-2 or TRBV6-3 to TRBJ1-2, with no clear D. Germline V CDR1 and CDR2: MNHEY, SVGEGT. The CDR3 covers 13 residues. Trimming took 6 bases from V and 2 from J, leaving 10 bases between them. DNA for the CDR3: TGTGCCAGCAGCCCGACAAGGAACTATGGCTACACCTTC. Amino acids: CASSPTRNYGYTF.

V and J are TRBV24-1 and TRBJ1-1; D may be TRBD1 (6 bases). Germline loops: CDR1 KGHDR, CDR2 SFDVKD. This CDR3 has 15 amino acids. V shed 2 bases and J shed 1 base, with 10 bases lying between them. This CDR3 reads CATSDCLTGNTEAFF. CDR3 nucleotide sequence: TGTGCCACCAGTGATTGCCTGACAGGGAACACTGAAGCTTTCTTT.

The V call is TRBV10-2, the J call TRBJ1-2; TRBD1 matches 10 bases. CDR1 is WSHSY, CDR2 SAAADI, per germline. V was pared by 7 bases and J by 2 bases, with 4 bases of the junction left unmatched. The CDR3 is 14 residues long. The CDR3 loop reads CASKTTGGNYGYTF. CDR3 sequence (DNA): TGCGCCAGCAAAACGACAGGGGGCAACTATGGCTACACCTTC.